The clone carrying this T cell receptor (beta chain) has a handful of counts. Its matching antigen is unknown. The CDR3 is made up of 14 amino acids. Germline assignment: CDR1 WNHNN and CDR2 SYGVQD (reference sequence). V dropped 0 bases and J dropped 5 bases, with 11 bases sitting between them. The sample comes from a study of vaccination and CD4 T cells after COVID-19. Turning to the study itself: The stimulating agents, overlapping spike peptides, came from SARS-CoV-2, HCoV-NL63, HCoV-OC43 and HCoV-229E.

The treatment denotes: 10-day PBMC culture with coronavirus spike peptide pools or control peptides (ViraFEST assay). Sequencing of DNA taken from cultured CD4+ T cells relied on the Oncomine TCR Beta short-read assay. Genomic DNA extraction was carried out from cultured CD4+ T cells. TCRdb re-analysed the PCR reads in MiXCR, keeping a single row per CDR3 protein. Of about 8,500 distinct CDR3 sequences in the sample, around 18% were seen once. The sequence was collected from a human donor who had recovered from COVID-19. This chain uses TRBV10-1 with TRBJ2-7; D is ambiguous. Here the sequenced sample was CD4+ T cells from blood, cultured in vitro, taken after SARS-CoV-2 vaccination. The DNA for the CDR3 is TGCGCCAGCAGTGAGTCGAATGGTTCGGACGAGCAGTACTTC. Amino acids: CASSESNGSDEQYF.